Each of the 16 T cell receptor beta chains below was sequenced from the same sample in a study of shared clonotypes between healthy human individuals. The assay was immunoSEQ multiplex PCR, and TCRdb's table has in-frame clones only and misses some. The table lists some 2,500,000 clones, 85% to 95% of them singletons. The source material was naive CD4+ T cells from PBMCs. Subset noted: CD45RA+ positively selected. All receptors come from a man aged 18 to 29 in good health. Some clones in this sample may be carry-over from other donors' samples.

This chain links TRBV29-1 with TRBJ1-4; tentatively, D is TRBD1 (6 bases). The CDR3 is 14 amino acids. Trimming removed 7 bases at V and 5 bases at J, with 17 bases between. The germline CDR1 and CDR2 sequences are SQVTM and ANQGSEA. The CDR3 sequence: CSASRGASNEKLFF. The CDR3, as DNA: TGCAGCGCCAGTCGGGGGGCGTCGAATGAAAAACTGTTTTTT.

The V gene is TRBV6-5, the J gene TRBJ2-7, with 8 bases matching TRBD1. This CDR3 is 13 amino acids long. V trimming: 6 bases; J trimming: 5 bases; junction bases outside the gene matches: 6. Looked up from germline, CDR1 is MNHEY and CDR2 is SVGAGI. CDR3 residues: CASSTGTGHEQYF. The CDR3 nucleotides are TGTGCCAGCAGCACCGGGACAGGACACGAGCAGTACTTC.

The gene calls are TRBV5-1 and TRBJ2-7; 7 nucleotides line up with TRBD2. V dropped 4 bases and J dropped 6; count of bases not matched to a gene: 16. This CDR3 comprises 16 residues. The germline CDR1 and CDR2 sequences are SGHRS and YFSETQ. The CDR3 region has the DNA TGCGCCAGCAGCACCACAGTGGCCAGCGGGATCCGCGAGCAGTACTTC. Amino acid sequence: CASSTTVASGIREQYF.

This clone was recorded once. V usage is TRBV15 and J usage is TRBJ2-5; no definite D call. Per germline, CDR1 LNHNV and CDR2 YYDKDF (reference sequence). This CDR3 contains 13 residues. V lost 3 bases and J lost 3, with 8 bases in between. For the CDR3, the DNA is TGTGCCACCAGCAGTCGTGGGAAAGAGACCCAGTACTTC. Its protein is CATSSRGKETQYF.

The gene calls are TRBV5-1 and TRBJ2-7; TRBD2 might be the D (7 bases). The CDR3 extends over 15 amino acids. Trimming left V 4 bases short and J 2 bases short, with 16 bases between. The V gene's germline CDR1 is SGHRS and CDR2 YFSETQ. CDR3 in amino acids: CASSLGGTTAYEQYF. CDR3 nucleotides: TGCGCCAGCAGCCTGGGGGGGACAACGGCCTACGAGCAGTACTTC.

The V and J genes are TRBV2 and TRBJ2-1, with TRBD2 matching 11 bases. J gave up 9 bases and V 4 bases, and 11 bases lay outside the gene matches. CDR1 is SNHLY, CDR2 FYNNEI, per germline. The CDR3 has 16 residues. CDR3 sequence (DNA): TGTGCCAGCAGTGTGGGATTAGCGGGAGGGCCTGGTGAGCAGTTCTTC. Translating it yields CASSVGLAGGPGEQFF. The full variable domain, completed using reference TRBV2 and TRBJ2-1, is EPEVTQTPSHQVTQMGQEVILRCVPISNHLYFYWYRQILGQKVEFLVSFYNNEISEKSEIFDDQFSVERPDGSNFTLKIRSTKLEDSAMYFCASSVGLAGGPGEQFFGPGTRLTVL.

The V gene is TRBV28, the J gene TRBJ1-2; tentative D call: TRBD1 (5 bases). From germline, CDR1 is MDHEN and CDR2 SYDVKM. Trimming took 2 bases from V and 5 from J, leaving 15 bases between them. The CDR3 has 15 residues. The CDR3 here is CASSLNRAGPYGYTF. Written as DNA, the CDR3 is TGTGCCAGCAGTTTAAATCGCGCGGGGCCGTATGGCTACACCTTC.

This chain connects TRBV7-8 to TRBJ2-5, with D unresolved. CDR1 and CDR2 from the germline V gene are SGHVS and FQNEAQ. V lost 5 bases and J lost 5, with 3 bases in between. The CDR3 contains 10 residues. This CDR3 is CASSPETQYF. The CDR3 region has the DNA TGTGCCAGCAGCCCCGAGACCCAGTACTTC. Looking up the rest from reference TRBV7-8 and TRBJ2-5 gives the full variable domain: GAGVSQSPRYKVAKRGQDVALRCDPISGHVSLFWYQQALGQGPEFLTYFQNEAQLDKSGLPSDRFFAERPEGSVSTLKIQRTQQEDSAVYLCASSPETQYFGPGTRLLVL.

The rearrangement uses TRBV9 and TRBJ2-3; maybe TRBD2 (6 bases). Germline-derived CDR1 and CDR2 are SGDLS and YYNGEE. Trimming removed 2 bases from V and 6 bases from J, with 13 bases in between. The CDR3 has 14 residues. This CDR3 is CASSVGTLVDTQYF. The CDR3 DNA sequence: TGTGCCAGCAGCGTCGGGACTCTGGTTGATACGCAGTATTTT.

This clone showed up just once. The rearrangement links TRBV19 to TRBJ2-1, with 7 bases that match TRBD2. The germline gives CDR1 LNHDA, CDR2 SQIVND (reference sequence). The V segment lost 4 bases and the J segment 0 bases; nucleotides outside the gene matches: 3. The CDR3 covers 15 residues. In DNA, the CDR3 is TGTGCCAGTAGTAAGAGCGGGGTCTCCTACAATGAGCAGTTCTTC. Its translation is CASSKSGVSYNEQFF. Using reference TRBV19 and TRBJ2-1 for the parts outside the CDR3, the full variable domain is DGGITQSPKYLFRKEGQNVTLSCEQNLNHDAMYWYRQDPGQGLRLIYYSQIVNDFQKGDIAEGYSVSREKKESFPLTVTSAQKNPTAFYLCASSKSGVSYNEQFFGPGTRLTVL.

The V gene is TRBV12-2, the J gene TRBJ2-1. TRBV12-2 is a known pseudogene. CDR3 size: 19 residues. CDR3 sequence (DNA): TGTGCAAGTCGCTTATCCTCCTTGAATATCGGGGCTTCCTACAATGAGCAGTTCTTC. Encoded protein: CASRLSSLNIGASYNEQFF.

The chain employs TRBV30 and TRBJ2-2; D may be TRBD1 (5 bases). CDR1 and CDR2 (germline): GTSNPN, SVGIG (reference sequence). With 3 bases removed from V and 1 base from J, the gap between germline ends came to 15 bases. CDR3 size: 16 residues. CDR3 nucleotide sequence: TGTGCCTGGAGCGATTCCCGGCAGGGGAACACCGGGGAGCTGTTTTTT. Translating gives CAWSDSRQGNTGELFF.

This chain uses TRBV28 with TRBJ1-2, with 9 bases aligning to TRBD1. Trimming removed 4 bases from V and 4 bases from J; junction bases left unmatched: 7. The CDR3 is 15 residues long. Germline CDR1 and CDR2: MDHEN and SYDVKM. The CDR3 DNA reads TGTGCCAGCAGTTCTGACGGACAGGGGCGCTATGGCTACACCTTC. Translation gives CASSSDGQGRYGYTF.

The chain recombines TRBV7-2 with TRBJ2-7; 14 positions agree with TRBD2. V shed 4 bases, J shed 3 bases, and the junction held 8 bases outside the gene matches. CDR3 length: 17 residues. The germline gives CDR1 SGHTA, CDR2 FQGNSA. The CDR3 loop is CASSSGLAGALLYEQYF. In nucleotides, the CDR3 is TGTGCCAGCAGCTCGGGACTAGCGGGAGCTCTCCTCTACGAGCAGTACTTC. Using reference TRBV7-2 and TRBJ2-7 for the parts outside the CDR3, the full variable domain is GAGVSQSPSNKVTEKGKDVELRCDPISGHTALYWYRQSLGQGLEFLIYFQGNSAPDKSGLPSDRFSAERTGGSVSTLTIQRTQQEDSAVYLCASSSGLAGALLYEQYFGPGTRLTVT.

This chain joins TRBV7-2 and TRBJ2-7; D unclear. Trimming removed 1 base from V and 4 bases from J, with 11 bases in between. The CDR3 totals 14 residues. Germline CDR1 is SGHTA and CDR2 is FQGNSA. The CDR3 region is CASSLVRFGYEQYF. The CDR3 DNA is TGTGCCAGCAGCTTAGTACGGTTTGGTTACGAGCAGTACTTC.

This clone was picked up one time. The chain recombines TRBV7-9 with TRBJ2-1, with 8 bases identical to TRBD2. The CDR3 has 16 amino acids. J gave up 4 bases and V 2 bases, and 7 bases lay outside the gene matches. The germline gives CDR1 SEHNR, CDR2 FQNEAQ (reference sequence). CDR3 residues: CASSLLWREDYNEQFF. CDR3 nucleotides: TGTGCCAGCAGCTTATTATGGCGGGAGGATTACAATGAGCAGTTCTTC.